This note documents a single T cell receptor beta chain sequence. The target antigen is unknown. PBMCs served as the source from which CD4+ and CD8+ T cells were sorted. The data are from a study of CD8+ T cells in alopecia areata. Study results and limitations: TCR sharing across patients was less clear than in mice, possibly HLA-related. Clonality was higher in lesional than normal scalp, especially in alopecia totalis/universalis.

The sequencing template was cDNA reverse transcribed from extracted RNA. Produced via immunoSEQ multiplex PCR; TCRdb's table is partial and in-frame only. The table records over 150,000 clones, roughly three fifths of them present only once. Germline V lookup: CDR1 SQVTM, CDR2 ANQGSEA. The CDR3 is made up of 13 amino acids. V gave up 8 bases and J gave up 5 bases, with 18 bases separating them. This clonotype was sampled from a human donor in good health. Sequencing used CD8+ T cells sorted from blood. This chain links TRBV29-1 with TRBJ2-5, with D tentatively TRBD1 or TRBD2 (6 bases each). The CDR3 DNA follows: TGCAGCCACACCGGGGGCCGCCGGGAGACCCAGTACTTC. This codes for CSHTGGRRETQYF.